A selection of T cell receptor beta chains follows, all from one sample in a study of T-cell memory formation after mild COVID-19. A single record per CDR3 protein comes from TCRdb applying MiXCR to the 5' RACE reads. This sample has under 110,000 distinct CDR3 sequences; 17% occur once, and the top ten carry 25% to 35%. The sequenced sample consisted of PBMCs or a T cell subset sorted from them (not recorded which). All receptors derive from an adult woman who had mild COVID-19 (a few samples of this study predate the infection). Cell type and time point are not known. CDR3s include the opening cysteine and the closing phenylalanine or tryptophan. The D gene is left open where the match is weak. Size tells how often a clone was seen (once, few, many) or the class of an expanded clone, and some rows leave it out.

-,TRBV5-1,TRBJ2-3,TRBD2,TGCGCCAGCAGCTGGAGCGGGGCGGGAGATACGCAGTATTTT,CASSWSGAGDTQYF
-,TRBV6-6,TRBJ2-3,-,TGTGCCAGCACCGGGATACTCACAGATACGCAGTATTTT,CASTGILTDTQYF
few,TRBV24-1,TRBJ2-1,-,TGTGCCACCAGTGAGGGGCAGTTCTTC,CATSEGQFF
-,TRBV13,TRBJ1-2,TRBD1,TGTGCCAGCAGCTTAGCGACAGGGTATCAGTCCTACGACGGCTACACCTTC,CASSLATGYQSYDGYTF
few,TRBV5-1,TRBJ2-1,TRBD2,TGCGCCAGCAGCTTGGGATTTGGACTAGCAACCCTTGAGCAGTTCTTC,CASSLGFGLATLEQFF
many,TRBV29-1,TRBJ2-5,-,TGCAGCGTTGAAGCGGACCCTGGGATCCAAGAGACCCAGTACTTC,CSVEADPGIQETQYF
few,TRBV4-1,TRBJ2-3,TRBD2,TGCGCCAGCAGCCGCCCGACTAGCGGGGGAGGACGAGCGCAGTATTTT,CASSRPTSGGGRAQYF
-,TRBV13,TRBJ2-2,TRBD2,TGTGCCAGCAACCAGCGGGGTTGGACCGGGGAGCTGTTTTTT,CASNQRGWTGELFF
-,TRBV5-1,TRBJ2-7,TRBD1,TGCGCCAGCTCCCGACGGGACACAGGGGGCTTCGCCTACGAGCAGTACTTC,CASSRRDTGGFAYEQYF
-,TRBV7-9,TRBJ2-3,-,TGTGCCAGCAGCTTGGGCGAAGGGAGCACAGATACGCAGTATTTT,CASSLGEGSTDTQYF
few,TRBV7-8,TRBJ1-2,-,TGTGCCAGCAGCTTAGCCCCGACAGACTATGGCTACACCTTC,CASSLAPTDYGYTF
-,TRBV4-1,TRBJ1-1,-,TGCGCCAGCAGCCAGGGGCGACTTGCAGCTTTCTTT,CASSQGRLAAFF
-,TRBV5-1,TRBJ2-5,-,TGCGCCAGCAGCCCCACCCAGGAGACCCAGTACTTC,CASSPTQETQYF
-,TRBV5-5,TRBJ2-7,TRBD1,TGTGCCAGCAGCCCCGGGACAGGGGGCGGCGAGCAGTACTTC,CASSPGTGGGEQYF
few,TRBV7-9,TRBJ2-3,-,TGTGCCAGCAGCCGCCCCGGGACCCCCGCAACCACAGATACGCAGTATTTT,CASSRPGTPATTDTQYF
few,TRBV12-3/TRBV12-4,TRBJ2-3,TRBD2,TGTGCCAGCAGTCCTCCATCTAGCGGGAGCTTGACAGATACGCAGTATTTT,CASSPPSSGSLTDTQYF
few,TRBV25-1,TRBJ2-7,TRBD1,TGTGCCAGCCTACCGGGACAGGCCCCCTACGAGCAGTACTTC,CASLPGQAPYEQYF
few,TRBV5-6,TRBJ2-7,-,TGTGCCAGCAGCTTGGATGCAGTTAACGAGCAGTACTTC,CASSLDAVNEQYF
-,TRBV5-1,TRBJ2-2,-,TGCGCCAGCAGCATCTCCGGGACTAACACCGGGGAGCTGTTTTTT,CASSISGTNTGELFF
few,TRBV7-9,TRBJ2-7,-,TGTGCCAGCAGCTCCCAGTTGGGTCCTTACGAGCAGTACTTC,CASSSQLGPYEQYF
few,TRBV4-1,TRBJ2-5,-,TGCGCCAGCGCCTTTAGCGAGAGAGGAATAGAGACCCAGTACTTC,CASAFSERGIETQYF
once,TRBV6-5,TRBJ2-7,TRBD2,TGTGCCAGCACAAAAACCGGGACTAGCGGAAGCGAGCAGTACTTC,CASTKTGTSGSEQYF
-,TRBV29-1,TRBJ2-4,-,TGCAGCGTTGAAAATGCAGGGAAAAACATTCAGTACTTC,CSVENAGKNIQYF
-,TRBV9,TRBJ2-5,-,TGTGCCAGCAGCGTAGGACTAGGCAGTGAGACCCAGTACTTC,CASSVGLGSETQYF
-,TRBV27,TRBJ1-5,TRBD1,TGTGCCAGCAGTTTAAGAGGGGGCGGCAATCAGCCCCAGCATTTT,CASSLRGGGNQPQHF
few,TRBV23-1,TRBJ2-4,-,TGCGCCAGCAGTCCGCCGACCAGGGACAAAAACATTCAGTACTTC,CASSPPTRDKNIQYF
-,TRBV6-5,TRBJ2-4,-,TGTGCCAGCAGTTACCTCCCGGTGAGGGCAGAAAACATTCAGTACTTC,CASSYLPVRAENIQYF
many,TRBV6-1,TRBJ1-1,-,TGTGCCAGCAGGGACCACACTGAAGCTTTCTTT,CASRDHTEAFF
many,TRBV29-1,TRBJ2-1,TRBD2,TGCAGCGTTACCCCTAGCGGGAGGGCCGGAAATGAGCAGTTCTTC,CSVTPSGRAGNEQFF
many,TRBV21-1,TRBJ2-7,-,TGTGCCAGCAGCAAAGCCCCGCGAGAGCAGTACTTC,CASSKAPREQYF
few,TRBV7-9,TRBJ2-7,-,TGTGCCAGCAGCCCCCCGTTGGGGAAAGTAAGCCACGAGCAGTACTTC,CASSPPLGKVSHEQYF
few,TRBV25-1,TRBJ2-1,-,TGTGCCAGCAGTAAGGGGTCTGTGCACGGGCAGTTCTTC,CASSKGSVHGQFF
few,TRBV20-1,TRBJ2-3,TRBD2,TGCAGTGCTGGGGAGCTAGCGGCCCCCACAGATACGCAGTATTTT,CSAGELAAPTDTQYF